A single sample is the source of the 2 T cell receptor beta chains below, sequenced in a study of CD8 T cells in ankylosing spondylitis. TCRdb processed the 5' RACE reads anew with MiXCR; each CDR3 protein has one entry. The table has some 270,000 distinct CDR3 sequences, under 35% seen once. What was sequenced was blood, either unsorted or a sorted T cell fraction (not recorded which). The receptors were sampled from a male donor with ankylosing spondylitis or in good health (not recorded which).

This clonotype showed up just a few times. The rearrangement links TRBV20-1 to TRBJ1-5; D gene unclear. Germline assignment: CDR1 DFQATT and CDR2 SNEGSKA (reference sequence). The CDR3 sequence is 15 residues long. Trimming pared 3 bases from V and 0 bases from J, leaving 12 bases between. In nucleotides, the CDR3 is TGCAGTGCTAGTAGTAGCCCTTATAGCAATCAGCCCCAGCATTTT. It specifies CSASSSPYSNQPQHF.

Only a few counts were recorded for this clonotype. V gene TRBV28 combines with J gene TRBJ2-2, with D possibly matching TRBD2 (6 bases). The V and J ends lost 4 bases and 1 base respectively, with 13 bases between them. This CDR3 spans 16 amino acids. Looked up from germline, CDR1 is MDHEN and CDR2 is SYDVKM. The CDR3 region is CASSYFGGVNTGELFF. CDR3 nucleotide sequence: TGTGCCAGCAGTTACTTCGGCGGGGTGAACACCGGGGAGCTGTTTTTT.